This T cell receptor (beta chain) was captured in a study of graft-versus-host responses after intestinal transplantation (dated by TCRdb to the early 2020s). For the study in its entirety: Recipients received multivisceral, liver-intestinal, or isolated intestinal transplants. Every recipient was given anti-thymocyte globulin induction, followed by 2 to 3 years of maintenance tacrolimus and steroids. Bulk TCR-beta CDR3 sequencing was used to track graft-versus-host and host-versus-graft alloreactive T cell clones in the graft, circulation and bone marrow after intestinal transplantation. To identify alloreactive clones, pre-transplant mixed lymphocyte reaction products were sequenced and compared with unstimulated pre-transplant donor and recipient T cells. A cohort of roughly 25 intestinal transplant recipients, including one retransplant, was enrolled, and 3 patients lacking pretransplant specimens were excluded. A peak of at least 4% donor T cells among recipient peripheral blood mononuclear cells was the definition used for donor T cell macrochimerism. Instead of going to the commercial service, samples from a few later patients were sequenced in-house on an Illumina MiSeq and processed with MiXCR. Findings and caveats that apply to the study as a whole: The conclusions were limited by the relatively low number and heterogeneity of the intestinal transplant patients. In the allografts of patients with donor T cell macrochimerism, GvH to HvG T cell clonal ratios were high. GvH clones were detected in recipient bone marrow, and some of these GvH clones were observed earlier in ileal mucosa or blood, consistent with an intestinal mucosal origin. Early after transplant, declines in HvG clones were associated with peak levels of circulating GvH clones.

Comments on this clone: Its antigen is still unknown. It has no much larger one-base neighbor in the sample; base qualities were not kept.

At the junction V is shortened by 0 bases and J by 0 bases; bases outside the gene matches: 2. From the cysteine through the phenylalanine, the CDR3 covers 16 amino acids. Only the CDR3 region is kept as DNA, spanning 48 bases read in frame from base 1. The germline V gene encodes CDR1 SGHRS and CDR2 YFSETQ. The time point label here, explained by the study, means: cells obtained before transplantation from donor or recipient. CD3+CD4+ and CD3+CD8+ populations were FACS-sorted from unstimulated pre-transplant donor and recipient cells taken from spleen or lymph nodes. Library preparation employed the immunoSEQ multiplex PCR assay. For most patients, genomic DNA was isolated with the Qiagen DNeasy Blood and Tissue Kit and shipped frozen to Adaptive Biotechnologies for TCR sequencing. For most patients, genomic DNA was subjected to high-throughput TCR-beta CDR3 sequencing by Adaptive Biotechnologies. Concerning the study's data processing: TCR sequencing data for more than 15 patients were retrieved from Adaptive's ImmunoSEQ software; three other patients were processed with MiXCR and VDJtools. To correct CD4 versus CD8 sorting errors, any sequence found in both subsets at a frequency ratio below 5:1 was removed. Because the origin of CDR3 nucleotide sequences shared between donor and recipient could not be assigned, those sequences were removed. To count as alloreactive, a clone needed at least 2-fold expansion over unstimulated cells and a minimum CFSE-low frequency of 0.002% (template counts) or 0.001% (read counts). Clones were considered mappable if detected in sequenced pre-transplant spleen, lymph node, or MLR CFSE-low populations of the donor or recipient. The cumulative frequency of alloreactive clones was calculated as a percentage of all sequences, weighted by copy number. TCRdb mirrors the immuneACCESS table, restricted to in-frame sequences. Some clones are absent from its copies; in checked studies, under half trace to an unresolved V gene, and the reason for the others is unknown. The V and J calls and clone size were taken over from that table, and D and trimming were inferred from the DNA. Recorded for this sample are 150,000 or so clones; about nine tenths of them occurred a single time. In total, the top ten clones hold around 0.19% of the sample.

The specimen comprised unstimulated CD4+ T cells sorted from spleen or lymph node cells, sampled before intestinal transplant. The chain joins TRBV5-1 to TRBJ1-4; the central 7 bases match TRBD1. The receptor comes from a human donor who received an intestinal transplant. The CDR3 reads as follows: CASSLGTGATNEKLFF. Read as DNA, the sequence is TGCGCCAGCAGCTTGGGGACAGGAGCAACTAATGAAAAACTGTTTTTT.